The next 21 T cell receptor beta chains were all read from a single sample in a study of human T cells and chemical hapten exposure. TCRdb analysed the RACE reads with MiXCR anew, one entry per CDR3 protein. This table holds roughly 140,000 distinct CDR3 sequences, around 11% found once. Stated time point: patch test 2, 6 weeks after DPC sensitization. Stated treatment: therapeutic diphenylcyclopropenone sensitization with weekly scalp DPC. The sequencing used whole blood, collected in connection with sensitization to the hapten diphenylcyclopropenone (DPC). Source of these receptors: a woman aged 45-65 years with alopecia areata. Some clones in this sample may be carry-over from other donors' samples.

The CDR3 nucleotides are TGCGCCAGCAGCTTGATGGGGGAGGTCTCCTACGAGCAGTACTTC. This gives the protein CASSLMGEVSYEQYF. The gene calls are TRBV5-1 and TRBJ2-7, with a tentative D call TRBD2 (6 bases). Germline values: CDR1 SGHRS, CDR2 YFSETQ. Deletions cut 1 base from V and 0 bases from J, with 11 bases between. The CDR3 is 15 residues long.

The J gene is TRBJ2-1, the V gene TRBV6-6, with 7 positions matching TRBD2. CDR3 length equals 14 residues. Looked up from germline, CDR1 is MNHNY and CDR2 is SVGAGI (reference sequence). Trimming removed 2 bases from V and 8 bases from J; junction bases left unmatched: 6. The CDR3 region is CASSYGGSIYEQFF. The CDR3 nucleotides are TGTGCCAGCAGTTACGGCGGGAGCATCTATGAGCAGTTCTTC.

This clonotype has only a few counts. The CDR3 nucleotides are TGTGCCAGCGGAAAAGGGCAGGGGACCTCTGGAAACACCATATATTTT. Its translation: CASGKGQGTSGNTIYF. This chain links TRBV7-2 with TRBJ1-3; possibly TRBD1 for D (6 bases). This CDR3 has 16 residues. CDR1 and CDR2 from the germline V gene are SGHTA and FQGNSA. The V end was cut by 8 bases, the J end by 0 bases, with 17 bases between.

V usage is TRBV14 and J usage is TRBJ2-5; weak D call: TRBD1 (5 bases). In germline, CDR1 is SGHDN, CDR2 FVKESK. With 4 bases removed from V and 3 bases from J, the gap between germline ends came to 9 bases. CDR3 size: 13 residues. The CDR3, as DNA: TGTGCCAGCAGCCCTCTAGGGGAAGAGACCCAGTACTTC. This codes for CASSPLGEETQYF.

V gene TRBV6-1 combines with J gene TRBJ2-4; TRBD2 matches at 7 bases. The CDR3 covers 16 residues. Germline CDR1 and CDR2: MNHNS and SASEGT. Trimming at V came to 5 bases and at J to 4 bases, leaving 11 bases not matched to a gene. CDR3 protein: CASSPWGGPRKNIQYF. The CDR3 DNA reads TGTGCCAGCAGTCCCTGGGGAGGGCCCAGGAAAAACATTCAGTACTTC.

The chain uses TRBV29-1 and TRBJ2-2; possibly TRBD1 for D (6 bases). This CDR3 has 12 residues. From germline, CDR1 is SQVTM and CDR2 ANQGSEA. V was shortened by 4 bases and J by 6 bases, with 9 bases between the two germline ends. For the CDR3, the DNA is TGCAGCGTTGGAAAGGGGGCCGGGGAGCTGTTTTTT. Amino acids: CSVGKGAGELFF.

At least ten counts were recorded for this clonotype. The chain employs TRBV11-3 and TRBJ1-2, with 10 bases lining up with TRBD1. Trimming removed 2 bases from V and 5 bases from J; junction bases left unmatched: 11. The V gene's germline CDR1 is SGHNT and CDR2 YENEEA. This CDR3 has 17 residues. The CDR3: CASSLPSGQGELYGYTF. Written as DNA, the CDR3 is TGTGCCAGCAGCTTACCCTCAGGACAGGGGGAGTTATATGGCTACACCTTC.

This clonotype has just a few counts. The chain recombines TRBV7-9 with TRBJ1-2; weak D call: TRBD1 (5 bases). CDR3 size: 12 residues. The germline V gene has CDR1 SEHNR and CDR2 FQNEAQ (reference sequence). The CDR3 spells CATSREAPGYTF. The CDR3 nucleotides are TGTGCGACCAGCAGGGAGGCCCCTGGCTACACCTTC. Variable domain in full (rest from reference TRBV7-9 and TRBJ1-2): DTGVSQNPRHKITKRGQNVTFRCDPISEHNRLYWYRQTLGQGPEFLTYFQNEAQLEKSRLLSDRFSAERPKGSFSTLEIQRTEQGDSAMYLCATSREAPGYTFGSGTRLTVV.

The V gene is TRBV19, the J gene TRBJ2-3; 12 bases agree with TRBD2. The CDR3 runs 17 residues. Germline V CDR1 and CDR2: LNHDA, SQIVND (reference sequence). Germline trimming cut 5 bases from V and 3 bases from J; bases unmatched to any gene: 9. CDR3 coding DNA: TGTGCCAGTAGTCGTCAGACTAGCGGGAGTCGGACAGATACGCAGTATTTT. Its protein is CASSRQTSGSRTDTQYF. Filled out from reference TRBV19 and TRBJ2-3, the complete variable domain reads DGGITQSPKYLFRKEGQNVTLSCEQNLNHDAMYWYRQDPGQGLRLIYYSQIVNDFQKGDIAEGYSVSREKKESFPLTVTSAQKNPTAFYLCASSRQTSGSRTDTQYFGPGTRLTVL.

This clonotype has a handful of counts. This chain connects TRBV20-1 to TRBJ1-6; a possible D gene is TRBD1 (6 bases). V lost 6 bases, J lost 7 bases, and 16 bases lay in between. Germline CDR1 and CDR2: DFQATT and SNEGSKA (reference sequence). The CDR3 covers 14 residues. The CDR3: CSAVGAMQNSPLHF. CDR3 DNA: TGCAGTGCGGTGGGGGCAATGCAAAATTCACCCCTCCACTTT.

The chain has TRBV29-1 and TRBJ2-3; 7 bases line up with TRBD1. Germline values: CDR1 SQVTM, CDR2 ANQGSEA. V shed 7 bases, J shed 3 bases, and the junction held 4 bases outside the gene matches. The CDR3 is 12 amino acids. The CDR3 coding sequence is TGCAGCGCCGACAGGGAAACAGATACGCAGTATTTT. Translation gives CSADRETDTQYF.

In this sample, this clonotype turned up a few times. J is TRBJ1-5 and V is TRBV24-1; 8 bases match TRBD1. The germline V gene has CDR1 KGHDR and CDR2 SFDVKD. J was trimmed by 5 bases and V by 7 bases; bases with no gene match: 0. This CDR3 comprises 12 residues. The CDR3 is CATRTGDQPQHF. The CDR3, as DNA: TGTGCCACCAGGACAGGGGATCAGCCCCAGCATTTT.

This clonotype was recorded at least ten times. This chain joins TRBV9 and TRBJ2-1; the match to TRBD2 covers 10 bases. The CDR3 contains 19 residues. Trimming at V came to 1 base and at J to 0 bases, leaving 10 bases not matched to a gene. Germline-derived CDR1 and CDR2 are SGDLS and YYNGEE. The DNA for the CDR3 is TGTGCCAGCAGCGTAACTAGCGGGACTCTAGGGGGCTCCTACAATGAGCAGTTCTTC. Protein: CASSVTSGTLGGSYNEQFF.

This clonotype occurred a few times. CDR3 in DNA: TGTGCCAGCAGCAAAAACCCCCGGCCCACGGAGAATACGCAGTATTTT. Protein sequence: CASSKNPRPTENTQYF. The chain has TRBV21-1 and TRBJ2-3; TRBD1, as called in the table, went unchecked against the DNA. TRBV21-1 is annotated as a pseudogene. CDR3 length: 16 amino acids.

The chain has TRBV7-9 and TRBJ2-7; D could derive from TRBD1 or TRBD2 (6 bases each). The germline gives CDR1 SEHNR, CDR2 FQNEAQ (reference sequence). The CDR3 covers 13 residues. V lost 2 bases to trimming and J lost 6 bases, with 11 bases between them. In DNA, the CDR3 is TGTGCCAGCAGCTTACCCCCGGGGGCCGAGCAGTACTTC. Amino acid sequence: CASSLPPGAEQYF.

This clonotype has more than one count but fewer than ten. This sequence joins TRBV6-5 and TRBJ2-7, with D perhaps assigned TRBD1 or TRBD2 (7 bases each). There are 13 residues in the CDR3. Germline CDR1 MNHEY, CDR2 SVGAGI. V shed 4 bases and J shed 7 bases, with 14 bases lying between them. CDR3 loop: CASSSNRGGEQYF. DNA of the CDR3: TGTGCCAGCAGTTCCAACAGGGGAGGGGAGCAGTACTTC.

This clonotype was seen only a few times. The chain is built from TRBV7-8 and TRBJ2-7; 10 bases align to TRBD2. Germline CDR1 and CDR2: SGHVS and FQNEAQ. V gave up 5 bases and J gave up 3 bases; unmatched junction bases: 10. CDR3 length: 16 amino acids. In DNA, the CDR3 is TGTGCCAGCAGCCCCCGTGGACTAGCGGCCCACTACGAGCAGTACTTC. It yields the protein CASSPRGLAAHYEQYF.

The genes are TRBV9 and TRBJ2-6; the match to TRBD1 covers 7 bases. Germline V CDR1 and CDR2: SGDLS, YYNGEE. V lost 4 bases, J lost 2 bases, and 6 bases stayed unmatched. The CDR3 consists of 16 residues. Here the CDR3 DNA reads TGTGCCAGCAGCCCGACTGACAGGGCTGGGGCCAACGTCCTGACTTTC. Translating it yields CASSPTDRAGANVLTF.

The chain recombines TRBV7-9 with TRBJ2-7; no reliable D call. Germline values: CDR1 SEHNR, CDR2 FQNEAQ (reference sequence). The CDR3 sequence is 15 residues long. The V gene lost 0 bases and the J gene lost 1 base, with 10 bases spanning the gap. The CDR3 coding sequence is TGTGCCAGCAGCTTAGCCGGCGCGTTGTCCTACGAGCAGTACTTC. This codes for CASSLAGALSYEQYF.

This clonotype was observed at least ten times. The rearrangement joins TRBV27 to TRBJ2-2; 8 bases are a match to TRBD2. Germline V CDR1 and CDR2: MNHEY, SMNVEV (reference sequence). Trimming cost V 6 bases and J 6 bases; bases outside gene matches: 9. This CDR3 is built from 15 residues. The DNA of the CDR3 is TGTGCCAGCAGGCCGGGACTAGGTATACCCGGGGAGCTGTTTTTT. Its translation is CASRPGLGIPGELFF.

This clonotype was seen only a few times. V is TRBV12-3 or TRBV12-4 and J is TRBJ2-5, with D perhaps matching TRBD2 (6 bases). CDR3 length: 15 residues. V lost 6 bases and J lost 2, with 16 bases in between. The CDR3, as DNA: TGTGCCAGCAGGCGGGCTAGCGCTAAACAAGAGACCCAGTACTTC. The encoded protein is CASRRASAKQETQYF.